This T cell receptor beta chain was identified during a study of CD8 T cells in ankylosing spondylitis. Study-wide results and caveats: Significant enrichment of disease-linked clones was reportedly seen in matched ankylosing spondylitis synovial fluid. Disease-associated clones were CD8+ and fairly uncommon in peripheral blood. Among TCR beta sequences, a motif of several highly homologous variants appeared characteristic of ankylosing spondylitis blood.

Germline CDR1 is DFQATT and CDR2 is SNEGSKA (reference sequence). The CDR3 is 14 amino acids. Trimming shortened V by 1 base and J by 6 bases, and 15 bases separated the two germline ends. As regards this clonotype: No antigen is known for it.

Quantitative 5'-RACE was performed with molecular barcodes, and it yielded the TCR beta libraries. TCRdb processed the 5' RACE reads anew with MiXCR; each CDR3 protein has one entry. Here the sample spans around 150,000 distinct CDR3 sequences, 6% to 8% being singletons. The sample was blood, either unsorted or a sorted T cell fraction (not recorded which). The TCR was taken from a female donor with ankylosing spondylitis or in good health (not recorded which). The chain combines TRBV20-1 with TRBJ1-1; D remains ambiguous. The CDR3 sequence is CSARVPLLGPEAFF. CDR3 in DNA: TGCAGTGCTAGAGTCCCACTTTTGGGCCCTGAAGCTTTCTTT.